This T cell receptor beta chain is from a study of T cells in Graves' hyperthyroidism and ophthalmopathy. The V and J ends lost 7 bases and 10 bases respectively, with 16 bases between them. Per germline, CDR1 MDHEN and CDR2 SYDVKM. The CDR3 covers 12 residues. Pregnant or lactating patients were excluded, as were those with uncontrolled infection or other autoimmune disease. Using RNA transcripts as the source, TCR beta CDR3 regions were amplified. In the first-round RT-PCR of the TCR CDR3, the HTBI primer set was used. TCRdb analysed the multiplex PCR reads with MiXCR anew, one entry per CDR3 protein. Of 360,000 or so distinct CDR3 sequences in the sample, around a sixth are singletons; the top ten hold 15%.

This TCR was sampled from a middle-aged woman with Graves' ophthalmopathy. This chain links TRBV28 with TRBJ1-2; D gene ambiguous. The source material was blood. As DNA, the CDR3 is TGTGCCAGCATGGCACCGGAGAGAGTCTACACCTTC. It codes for CASMAPERVYTF.